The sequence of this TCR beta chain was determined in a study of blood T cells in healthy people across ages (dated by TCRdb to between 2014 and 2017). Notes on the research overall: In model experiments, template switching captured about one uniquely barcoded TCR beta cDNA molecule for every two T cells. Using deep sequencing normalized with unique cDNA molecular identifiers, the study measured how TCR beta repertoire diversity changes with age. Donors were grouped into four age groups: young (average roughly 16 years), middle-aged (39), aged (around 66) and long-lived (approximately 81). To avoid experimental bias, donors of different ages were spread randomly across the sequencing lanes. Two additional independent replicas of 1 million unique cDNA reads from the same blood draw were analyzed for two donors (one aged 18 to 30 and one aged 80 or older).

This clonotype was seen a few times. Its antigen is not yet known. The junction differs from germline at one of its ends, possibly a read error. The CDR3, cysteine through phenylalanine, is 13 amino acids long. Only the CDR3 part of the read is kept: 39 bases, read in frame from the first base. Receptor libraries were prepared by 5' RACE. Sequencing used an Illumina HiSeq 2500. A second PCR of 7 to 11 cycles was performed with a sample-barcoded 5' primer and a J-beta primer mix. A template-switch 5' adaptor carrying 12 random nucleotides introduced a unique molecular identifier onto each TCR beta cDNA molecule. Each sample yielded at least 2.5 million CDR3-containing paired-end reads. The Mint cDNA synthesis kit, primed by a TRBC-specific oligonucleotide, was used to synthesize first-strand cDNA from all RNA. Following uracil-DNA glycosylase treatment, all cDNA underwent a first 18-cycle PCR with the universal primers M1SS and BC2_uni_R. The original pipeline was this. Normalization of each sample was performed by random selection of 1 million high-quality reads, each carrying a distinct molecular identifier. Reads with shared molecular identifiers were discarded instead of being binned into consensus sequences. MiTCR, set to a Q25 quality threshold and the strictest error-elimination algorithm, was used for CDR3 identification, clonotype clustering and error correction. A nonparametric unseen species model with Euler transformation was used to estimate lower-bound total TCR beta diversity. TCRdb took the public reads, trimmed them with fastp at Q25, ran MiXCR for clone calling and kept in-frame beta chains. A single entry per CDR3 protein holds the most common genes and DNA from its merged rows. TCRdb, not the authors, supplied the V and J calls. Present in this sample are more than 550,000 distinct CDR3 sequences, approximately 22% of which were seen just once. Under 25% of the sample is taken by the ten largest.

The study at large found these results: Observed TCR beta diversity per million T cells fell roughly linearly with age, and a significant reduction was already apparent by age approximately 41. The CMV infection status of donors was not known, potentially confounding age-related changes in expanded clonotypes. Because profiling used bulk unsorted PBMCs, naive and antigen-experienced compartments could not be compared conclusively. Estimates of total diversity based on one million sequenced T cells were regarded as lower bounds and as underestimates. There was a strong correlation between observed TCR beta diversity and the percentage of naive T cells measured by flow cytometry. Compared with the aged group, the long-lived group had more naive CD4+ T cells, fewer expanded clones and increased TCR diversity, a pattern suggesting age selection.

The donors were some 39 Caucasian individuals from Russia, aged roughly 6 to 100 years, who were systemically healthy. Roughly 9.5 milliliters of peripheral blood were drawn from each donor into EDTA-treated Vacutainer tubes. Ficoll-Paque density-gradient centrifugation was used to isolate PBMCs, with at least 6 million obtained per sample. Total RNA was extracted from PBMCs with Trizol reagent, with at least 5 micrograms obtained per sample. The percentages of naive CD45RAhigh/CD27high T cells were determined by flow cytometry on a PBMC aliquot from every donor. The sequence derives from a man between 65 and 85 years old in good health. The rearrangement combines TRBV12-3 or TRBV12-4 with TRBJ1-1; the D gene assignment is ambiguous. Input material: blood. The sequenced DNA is TGTGCCAACAGTCCACGTGAGAACACTGAAGCTTTCTTT. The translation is CANSPRENTEAFF.